This TCR beta chain comes out of a study of cytomegalovirus exposure and HLA in healthy donors. The PCR had 60 Vbeta and 13 Jbeta primers. Sequencing used immunoSEQ multiplex PCR; TCRdb keeps in-frame clones, though not all of them. Of 140,000 or so clones listed, around two thirds are singletons. The CDR3 totals 18 residues. The germline V gene encodes CDR1 MGHRA and CDR2 YSYEKL. V gave up 4 bases and J gave up 0 bases; unmatched junction bases: 4. This receptor was taken from a man between 18 and 29 years old in good health and CMV-seropositive. The sample consisted of PBMCs. The chain combines TRBV4-1 with TRBJ2-3, with TRBD2 matching over 16 bases. The CDR3 region has the DNA TGCGCCAGCAGCCTGGGACTAGCGGGGGGGGGTAGCACAGATACGCAGTATTTT. It codes for CASSLGLAGGGSTDTQYF.